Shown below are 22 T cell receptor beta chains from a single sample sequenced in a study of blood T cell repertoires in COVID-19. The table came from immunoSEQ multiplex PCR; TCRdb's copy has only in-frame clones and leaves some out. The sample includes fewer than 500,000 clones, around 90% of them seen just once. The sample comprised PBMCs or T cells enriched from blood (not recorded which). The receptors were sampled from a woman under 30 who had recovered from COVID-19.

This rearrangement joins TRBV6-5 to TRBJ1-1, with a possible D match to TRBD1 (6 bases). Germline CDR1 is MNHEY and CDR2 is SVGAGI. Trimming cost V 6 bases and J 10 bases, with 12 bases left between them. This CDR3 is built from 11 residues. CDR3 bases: TGTGCCAGCAGGGGGGCCGAGGGAGCTTTCTTT. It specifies CASRGAEGAFF.

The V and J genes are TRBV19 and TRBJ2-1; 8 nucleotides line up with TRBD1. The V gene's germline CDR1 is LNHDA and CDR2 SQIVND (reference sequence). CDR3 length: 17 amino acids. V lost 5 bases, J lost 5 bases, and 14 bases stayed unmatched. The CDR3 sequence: CASSPQAGQGGHNEQFF. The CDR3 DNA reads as TGTGCCAGTAGTCCACAGGCAGGACAGGGCGGGCACAATGAGCAGTTCTTC.

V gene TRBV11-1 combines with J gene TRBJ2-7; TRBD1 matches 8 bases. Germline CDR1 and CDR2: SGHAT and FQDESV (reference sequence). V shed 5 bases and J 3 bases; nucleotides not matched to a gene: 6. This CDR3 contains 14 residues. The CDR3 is CASSPDRDGYEQYF. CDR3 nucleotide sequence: TGTGCCAGCAGCCCGGACAGGGATGGCTACGAGCAGTACTTC.

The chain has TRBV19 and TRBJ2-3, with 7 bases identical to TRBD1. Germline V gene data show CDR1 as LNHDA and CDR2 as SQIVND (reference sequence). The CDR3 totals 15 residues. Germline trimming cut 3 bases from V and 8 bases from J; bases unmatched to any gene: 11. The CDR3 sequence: CASSIKEGGGGTQYF. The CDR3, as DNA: TGTGCCAGTAGTATTAAGGAAGGGGGCGGCGGTACGCAGTATTTT.

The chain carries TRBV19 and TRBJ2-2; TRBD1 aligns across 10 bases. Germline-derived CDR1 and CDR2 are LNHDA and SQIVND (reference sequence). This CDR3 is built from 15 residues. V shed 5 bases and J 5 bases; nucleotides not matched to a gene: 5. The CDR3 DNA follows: TGTGCCAGTAGTTCAGGGACAGGGGCGACCGGGGAGCTGTTTTTT. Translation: CASSSGTGATGELFF.

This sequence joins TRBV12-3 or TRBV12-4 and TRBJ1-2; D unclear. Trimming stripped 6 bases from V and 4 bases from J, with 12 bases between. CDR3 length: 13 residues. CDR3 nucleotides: TGTGCCAGCAGACCCTCCAGCGGCTATGGCTACACCTTC. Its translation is CASRPSSGYGYTF.

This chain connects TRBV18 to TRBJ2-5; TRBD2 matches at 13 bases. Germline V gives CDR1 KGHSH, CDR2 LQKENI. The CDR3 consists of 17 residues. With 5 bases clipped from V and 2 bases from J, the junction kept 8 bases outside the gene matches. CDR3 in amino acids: CASSALGTSGIQETQYF. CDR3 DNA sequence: TGTGCCAGCTCAGCGTTAGGGACTAGCGGGATTCAAGAGACCCAGTACTTC. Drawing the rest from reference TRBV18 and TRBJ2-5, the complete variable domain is NAGVMQNPRHLVRRRGQEARLRCSPMKGHSHVYWYRQLPEEGLKFMVYLQKENIIDESGMPKERFSAEFPKEGPSILRIQQVVRGDSAAYFCASSALGTSGIQETQYFGPGTRLLVL.

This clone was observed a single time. CDR3 in amino acids: CASSLDRYTDTQYF. The CDR3 nucleotides read TGCGCCAGCAGCTTGGACAGATACACAGATACGCAGTATTTT. The chain joins TRBV5-1 to TRBJ2-3; D is uncertain. Between the trimmed V and J ends, which lost 0 bases and 2 bases, there was a span of 7 bases. Germline CDR1 and CDR2: SGHRS and YFSETQ. CDR3 length equals 14 residues.

CDR3 amino acids: CAWSTGRGTGELFF. For the CDR3, the DNA is TGTGCCTGGAGTACAGGGAGAGGGACCGGGGAGCTGTTTTTT. This rearrangement joins TRBV30 to TRBJ2-2; possibly TRBD1 for D (6 bases). V dropped 2 bases and J dropped 5 bases, with 12 bases sitting between them. The CDR3 extends over 14 amino acids. Germline values: CDR1 GTSNPN, CDR2 SVGIG (reference sequence).

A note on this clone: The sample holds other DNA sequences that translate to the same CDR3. As DNA, the CDR3 is TGCGCCAGCAGCTCAGGACAGGGATATGGCTACACCTTC. Translating gives CASSSGQGYGYTF. The chain employs TRBV5-1 and TRBJ1-2, with 8 bases that match TRBD1. V gave up 3 bases and J gave up 5 bases; unmatched junction bases: 3. Per germline, CDR1 SGHRS and CDR2 YFSETQ. CDR3 length: 13 residues.

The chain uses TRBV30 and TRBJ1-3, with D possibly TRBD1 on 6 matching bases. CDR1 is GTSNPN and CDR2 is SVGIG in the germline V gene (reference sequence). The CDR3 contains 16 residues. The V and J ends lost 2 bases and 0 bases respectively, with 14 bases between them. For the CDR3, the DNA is TGTGCCTGGAGTCAGCCAGGGGTTAGCTCTGGAAACACCATATATTTT. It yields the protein CAWSQPGVSSGNTIYF.

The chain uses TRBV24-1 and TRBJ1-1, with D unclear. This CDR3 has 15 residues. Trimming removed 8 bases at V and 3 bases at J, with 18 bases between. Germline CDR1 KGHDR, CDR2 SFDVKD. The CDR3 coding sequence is TGTGCCACCATGAGGAAGCCGATTAGAGACACTGAAGCTTTCTTT. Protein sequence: CATMRKPIRDTEAFF.

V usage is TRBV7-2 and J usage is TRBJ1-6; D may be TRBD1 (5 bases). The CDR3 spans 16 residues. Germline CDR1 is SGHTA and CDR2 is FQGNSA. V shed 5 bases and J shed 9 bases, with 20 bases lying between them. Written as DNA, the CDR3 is TGTGCCAGCAGCCTTATCGGGGGAGATTACGGTTCACCCCTCCACTTT. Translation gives CASSLIGGDYGSPLHF.

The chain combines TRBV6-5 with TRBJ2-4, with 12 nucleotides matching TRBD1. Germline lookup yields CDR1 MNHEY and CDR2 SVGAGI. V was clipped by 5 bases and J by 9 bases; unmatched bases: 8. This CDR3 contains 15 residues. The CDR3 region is CASSHPGTGGGIQYF. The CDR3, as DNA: TGTGCCAGCAGTCACCCCGGGACAGGGGGCGGCATTCAGTACTTC.

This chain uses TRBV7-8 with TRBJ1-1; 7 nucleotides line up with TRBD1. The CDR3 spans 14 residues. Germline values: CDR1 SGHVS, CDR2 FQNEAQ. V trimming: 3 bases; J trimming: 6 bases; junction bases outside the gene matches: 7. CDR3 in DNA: TGTGCCAGCAGCTTCGATGGACAGGTGGCTGAAGCTTTCTTT. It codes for CASSFDGQVAEAFF.

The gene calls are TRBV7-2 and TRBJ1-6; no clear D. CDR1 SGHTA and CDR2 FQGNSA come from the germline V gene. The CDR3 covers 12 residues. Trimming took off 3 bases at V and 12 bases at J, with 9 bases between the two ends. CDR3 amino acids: CASSLAGGPLHF. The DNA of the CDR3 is TGTGCCAGCAGCTTGGCAGGAGGACCCCTCCACTTT.

The CDR3: CAFSGASTDTQYF. CDR3 nucleotide sequence: TGTGCCTTTAGCGGGGCTAGCACAGATACGCAGTATTTT. This chain joins TRBV30 and TRBJ2-3, with 8 nucleotides matching TRBD2. Germline loops: CDR1 GTSNPN, CDR2 SVGIG (reference sequence). The V gene end was trimmed by 7 bases and the J gene end by 0 bases; junction bases not matched to a gene: 3. CDR3 length equals 13 residues.

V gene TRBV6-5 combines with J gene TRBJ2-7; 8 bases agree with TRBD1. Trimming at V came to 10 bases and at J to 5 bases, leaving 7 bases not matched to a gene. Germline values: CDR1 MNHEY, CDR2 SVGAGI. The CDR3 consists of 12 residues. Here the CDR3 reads CAIRLQGDEQYF. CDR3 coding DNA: TGTGCCATCCGTTTACAGGGGGACGAGCAGTACTTC.

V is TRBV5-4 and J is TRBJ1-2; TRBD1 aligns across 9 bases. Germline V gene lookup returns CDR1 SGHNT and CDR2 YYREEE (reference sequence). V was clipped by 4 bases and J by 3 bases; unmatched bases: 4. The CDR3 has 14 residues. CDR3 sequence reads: CASSPTGGDYGYTF. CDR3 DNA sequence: TGTGCCAGCAGCCCTACAGGGGGCGACTATGGCTACACCTTC.

The CDR3 spells CASSLNRGKGETQYF. The CDR3 nucleotides are TGTGCCAGCAGCCTGAACAGGGGGAAGGGAGAGACCCAGTACTTC. The chain links TRBV3-1 (or the pseudogene TRBV3-2) to TRBJ2-5; 8 bases align to TRBD1. CDR1 and CDR2 from the germline V gene are LGHDT and YNNKEL (reference sequence). The CDR3 runs to 15 residues. V gave up 4 bases and J gave up 4 bases; unmatched junction bases: 8.

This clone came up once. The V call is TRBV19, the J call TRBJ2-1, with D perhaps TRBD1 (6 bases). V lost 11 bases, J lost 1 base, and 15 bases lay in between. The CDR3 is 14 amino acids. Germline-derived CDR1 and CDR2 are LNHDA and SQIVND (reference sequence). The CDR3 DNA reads TGTGCCGCCCCAGGGGATGAATCCTACAATGAGCAGTTCTTC. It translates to CAAPGDESYNEQFF.

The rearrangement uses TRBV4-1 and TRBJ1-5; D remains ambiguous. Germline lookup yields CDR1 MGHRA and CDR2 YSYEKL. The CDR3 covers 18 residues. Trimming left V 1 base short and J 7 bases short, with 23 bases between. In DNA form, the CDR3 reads TGCGCCAGCAGCCAAGCCCTTCGAGGACGGGAAATTGGGCAGCCCCAGCATTTT. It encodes CASSQALRGREIGQPQHF.